These 24 T cell receptor beta chains were all obtained from the same sample, sequenced in a study of early T cells in non-severe SARS-CoV-2 infection. Using its own MiXCR run on the 5' RACE reads, TCRdb lists one record per CDR3 protein. The data hold some 91,000 distinct CDR3 sequences, with less than 15% observed a single time. Input material: whole blood. The origin of the receptors is an adult who was a healthcare worker with PCR-confirmed SARS-CoV-2 infection or an uninfected control (not recorded which).

Worth noting for this clonotype: A much more abundant neighbour one base away suggests this may be a read error. This sequence joins TRBV27 and TRBJ1-5; TRBD1 matches at 7 bases. Germline V gene sequence: CDR1 MNHEY, CDR2 SMNVEV (reference sequence). This CDR3 has 14 amino acids. Written as DNA, the CDR3 is TGTGCCAGCAGTCGACAGGGCCCTAATCGGCCCCAGCATTTT. This encodes CASSRQGPNRPQHF.

In this sample, this clonotype turned up many times. The chain couples TRBV29-1 to TRBJ2-3; TRBD2 is a possible D gene (6 bases). Trimming cost V 5 bases and J 4 bases, with 10 bases left between them. CDR3 length: 12 amino acids. Looked up from germline, CDR1 is SQVTM and CDR2 is ANQGSEA. DNA for the CDR3: TGCAGCGTTCGAACGGGAGCAGATACGCAGTATTTT. Its translation is CSVRTGADTQYF.

This clonotype was seen ten or more times. The J gene is TRBJ2-1, the V gene TRBV5-1; perhaps D is TRBD1 or TRBD2 (5 bases each). With 4 bases removed from V and 2 bases from J, the gap between germline ends came to 13 bases. Germline CDR1 reads SGHRS; CDR2 reads YFSETQ. This CDR3 contains 15 residues. The DNA of the CDR3 is TGCGCCAGCAGCCTGGGGTTGGGACCCTACAATGAGCAGTTCTTC. This codes for CASSLGLGPYNEQFF. The full variable domain, completed using reference TRBV5-1 and TRBJ2-1, is KAGVTQTPRYLIKTRGQQVTLSCSPISGHRSVSWYQQTPGQGLQFLFEYFSETQRNKGNFPGRFSGRQFSNSRSEMNVSTLELGDSALYLCASSLGLGPYNEQFFGPGTRLTVL.

This chain links TRBV5-1 with TRBJ2-7, with no clear D. CDR1 is SGHRS and CDR2 is YFSETQ in the germline V gene. CDR3 length: 12 amino acids. V was pared by 4 bases and J by 6 bases, with 11 bases between. The DNA for the CDR3 is TGCGCCAGCAGCGGGGAAGGTGGCGAGCAGTACTTC. It specifies CASSGEGGEQYF.

The V call is TRBV18, the J call TRBJ2-1; D is uncertain. Between the trimmed V and J ends, which lost 1 base and 5 bases, there was a span of 9 bases. The CDR3 runs to 14 residues. Germline CDR1 is KGHSH and CDR2 is LQKENI. Written as DNA, the CDR3 is TGTGCCAGCTCACCACGGCAGGATGACAATGAGCAGTTCTTC. This encodes CASSPRQDDNEQFF.

At least ten counts were recorded for this clonotype. The J gene is TRBJ1-5, the V gene TRBV4-1; D may be TRBD1 (6 bases). V was clipped by 4 bases and J by 3 bases, with 13 bases between them. CDR1 and CDR2 (germline): MGHRA, YSYEKL. This CDR3 has 15 residues. CDR3 sequence (DNA): TGCGCCAGCAGCCCGGCTCCGGGGGCCAATCAGCCCCAGCATTTT. This codes for CASSPAPGANQPQHF.

V and J are TRBV7-2 and TRBJ2-7, with D perhaps matching TRBD2 (5 bases). Germline V lookup: CDR1 SGHTA, CDR2 FQGNSA. Trimming removed 4 bases from V and 6 bases from J, with 13 bases in between. This CDR3 is built from 13 residues. In nucleotides, the CDR3 is TGTGCCAGCAGCTCAATGGAGGATACCGAGCAGTACTTC. Protein sequence: CASSSMEDTEQYF.

This clonotype was seen only a few times. This chain joins TRBV19 and TRBJ2-7; 11 bases agree with TRBD1. After removal of 4 bases from V and 3 bases from J, the junction contained 5 bases not matched to a gene. Germline values: CDR1 LNHDA, CDR2 SQIVND (reference sequence). This CDR3 has 15 amino acids. CDR3 bases: TGTGCCAGTAGTAGGGGGACAGGGGGGCGCTACGAGCAGTACTTC. Its protein is CASSRGTGGRYEQYF. The complete variable domain, with remaining parts taken from reference TRBV19 and TRBJ2-7, reads DGGITQSPKYLFRKEGQNVTLSCEQNLNHDAMYWYRQDPGQGLRLIYYSQIVNDFQKGDIAEGYSVSREKKESFPLTVTSAQKNPTAFYLCASSRGTGGRYEQYFGPGTRLTVT.

This clonotype has a count of ten or more. The rearrangement joins TRBV20-1 to TRBJ2-5; 9 positions match TRBD2. With 6 bases clipped from V and 2 bases from J, the junction kept 13 bases outside the gene matches. Per germline, CDR1 DFQATT and CDR2 SNEGSKA (reference sequence). This CDR3 region has 16 residues. CDR3 sequence: CSAPTSGVRFQETQYF. The CDR3 DNA follows: TGCAGTGCCCCGACTAGCGGAGTTAGATTTCAAGAGACCCAGTACTTC.

The V and J genes are TRBV4-1 and TRBJ1-3; D may be TRBD1 (6 bases). The CDR3 spans 17 residues. Germline V gives CDR1 MGHRA, CDR2 YSYEKL. V lost 3 bases to trimming and J lost 9 bases, with 24 bases between them. CDR3 sequence: CASSHPPPHGGDGTIYF. The CDR3 bases are TGCGCCAGCAGCCATCCCCCTCCCCACGGGGGCGATGGCACCATATATTTT.

This clonotype was recorded many times. The rearrangement joins TRBV3-1 to TRBJ2-1; the match to TRBD2 covers 8 bases. Trimming at V came to 7 bases and at J to 8 bases, leaving 7 bases not matched to a gene. Germline-derived CDR1 and CDR2 are LGHDT and YNNKEL (reference sequence). The CDR3 loop spans 13 amino acids. Written as DNA, the CDR3 is TGTGCCAGCAACCAGCGGGGGCCGGATGAGCAGTTCTTC. The encoded protein is CASNQRGPDEQFF.

This clonotype has a handful of counts. This chain uses TRBV5-4 with TRBJ1-1; D is ambiguous. The CDR3 spans 15 residues. Germline loops: CDR1 SGHNT, CDR2 YYREEE (reference sequence). Trimming left V 0 bases short and J 0 bases short, with 9 bases between. The CDR3 protein is CASSLGMIMNTEAFF. The CDR3 nucleotides are TGTGCCAGCAGCTTGGGAATGATCATGAACACTGAAGCTTTCTTT.

This clonotype has only a few counts. This sequence joins TRBV29-1 and TRBJ1-1, with D unclear. The CDR3 is 15 amino acids. V was pared by 0 bases and J by 2 bases, with 13 bases between. Germline V CDR1 and CDR2: SQVTM, ANQGSEA. The CDR3 DNA reads TGCAGCGTTGAAGAGATTGGCGGCGGCAACACTGAAGCTTTCTTT. This translates into CSVEEIGGGNTEAFF.

This clonotype was observed many times. The chain links TRBV4-2 to TRBJ2-2; D gene ambiguous. V lost 1 base and J lost 7, with 4 bases in between. This CDR3 is built from 12 residues. Germline CDR1 LGHNA, CDR2 YNFKEQ. This chain's CDR3 is CASSQVVGELFF. In DNA, the CDR3 is TGTGCCAGCAGCCAAGTAGTCGGGGAGCTGTTTTTT.

Only a few counts were recorded for this clonotype. This chain links TRBV7-6 with TRBJ2-7; D may match TRBD1 or TRBD2 (5 bases each). The CDR3 consists of 13 residues. Germline V gene data show CDR1 as SGHVS and CDR2 as FNYEAQ. The germline V and J ends were trimmed by 1 base and 5 bases, with 9 bases remaining between them. Here the CDR3 reads CASSLVGGNEQYF. CDR3 sequence (DNA): TGTGCCAGCAGCTTAGTTGGGGGTAACGAGCAGTACTTC.

The sample holds many counts of this clonotype. The chain carries TRBV20-1 and TRBJ2-7; TRBD1 matches 9 bases. Per germline, CDR1 DFQATT and CDR2 SNEGSKA (reference sequence). The junction had 3 bases not matched to a gene; V was cut back by 0 bases and J by 3 bases. There are 14 residues in the CDR3. The chain's CDR3 is CSARDKGQGYEQYF. The DNA for the CDR3 is TGCAGTGCTAGAGATAAGGGACAGGGCTACGAGCAGTACTTC.

A few counts support this clonotype. The J gene is TRBJ1-1, the V gene TRBV6-5, with TRBD1 identical over 8 bases. CDR3 length: 14 amino acids. V lost 5 bases to trimming and J lost 1 base; unmatched junction nucleotides: 3. CDR1 MNHEY and CDR2 SVGAGI come from the germline V gene. The CDR3 spells CASSDGQGNTEAFF. The DNA of the CDR3 is TGTGCCAGCAGTGACGGACAGGGGAACACTGAAGCTTTCTTT.

This clonotype was detected a few times. This chain connects TRBV29-1 to TRBJ2-5; TRBD2 aligns across 11 bases. The V gene end was trimmed by 4 bases and the J gene end by 5 bases; junction bases not matched to a gene: 9. Germline values: CDR1 SQVTM, CDR2 ANQGSEA. The length of the CDR3 is 15 residues. The CDR3 protein is CSVVRASGGQETQYF. CDR3 DNA: TGCAGCGTTGTGCGCGCTAGCGGGGGGCAGGAGACCCAGTACTTC.

The chain carries TRBV6-5 and TRBJ1-4; no clear D. The CDR3 length is 15 residues. Germline-derived CDR1 and CDR2 are MNHEY and SVGAGI. Trimming removed 1 base at V and 4 bases at J, with 10 bases between. Here the CDR3 reads CASSYYRSNNEKLFF. The DNA for the CDR3 is TGTGCCAGCAGTTACTACAGAAGCAATAATGAAAAACTGTTTTTT.

The gene calls are TRBV7-2 and TRBJ2-3; D gene unclear. This CDR3 has 15 residues. Trimming stripped 2 bases from V and 1 base from J, with 10 bases between. CDR1 and CDR2 from the germline V gene are SGHTA and FQGNSA. The CDR3 spells CASSLFSARTDTQYF. The CDR3, as DNA: TGTGCCAGCAGCTTATTCTCGGCTCGCACAGATACGCAGTATTTT.

This chain connects TRBV2 to TRBJ2-5; a weak D match, TRBD1 (6 bases). The CDR3 runs to 17 residues. Deletions cut 1 base from V and 1 base from J, with 16 bases between. Per germline, CDR1 SNHLY and CDR2 FYNNEI. The CDR3: CASSEVAGVVLQETQYF. CDR3 DNA sequence: TGTGCCAGCAGTGAAGTGGCAGGGGTTGTCCTCCAAGAGACCCAGTACTTC.

This clonotype was counted at least ten times. The chain carries TRBV25-1 and TRBJ1-1, with 8 bases identical to TRBD1. Trimming cost V 4 bases and J 4 bases; bases outside gene matches: 5. CDR3 size: 14 residues. Looked up from germline, CDR1 is MGHDK and CDR2 is SYGVNS. CDR3 nucleotide sequence: TGTGCCAGCAGTGCCACGGGACAGGCCACTGAAGCTTTCTTT. Its translation is CASSATGQATEAFF.

This clonotype was seen repeatedly, ten times or more. The rearrangement links TRBV7-6 to TRBJ1-2, with D perhaps matching TRBD1 (6 bases). V lost 5 bases and J 2 bases, leaving 12 bases between the germline ends. Germline V gives CDR1 SGHVS, CDR2 FNYEAQ. The CDR3 is 14 residues long. CDR3 region: CASSPPGTNYGYTF. The CDR3 DNA is TGTGCCAGCAGCCCTCCCGGGACAAACTATGGCTACACCTTC.

This clonotype has a handful of counts. This rearrangement joins TRBV28 to TRBJ1-5; D is unresolved. Germline V gives CDR1 MDHEN, CDR2 SYDVKM. The CDR3 has 11 amino acids. V gave up 5 bases and J gave up 10 bases, with 9 bases separating them. CDR3 in DNA: TGTGCCAGCAGTCCCGACGGACCCCAGCATTTT. Protein: CASSPDGPQHF.